Listed below are T cell receptor beta chains from one sample, sequenced in a study of cytomegalovirus exposure and HLA in healthy donors. Sequenced by immunoSEQ multiplex PCR; TCRdb stores in-frame clones only, minus some. Among roughly 130,000 clones listed, 88% were seen once. The specimen sequenced was PBMCs. Receptor source: a man aged 25 to 40 in good health and CMV-seronegative. CDR3s include the opening cysteine and the closing phenylalanine or tryptophan. Fields, in order: CDR3 protein, J gene, V gene.

CDR3aa: CASSLPRGQNYGYTF
j_gene: TRBJ1-2
v_gene: TRBV7-9

CDR3aa: CASSPYPGSDEQFF
j_gene: TRBJ2-1
v_gene: TRBV7-7

CDR3aa: CASSVDQTGEDTQYF
j_gene: TRBJ2-3
v_gene: TRBV6-1

CDR3aa: CASSLAVAGSYNEQFF
j_gene: TRBJ2-1
v_gene: TRBV7-6

CDR3aa: CASSAEDRGRYEQYF
j_gene: TRBJ2-7
v_gene: TRBV9

CDR3aa: CASSFGGVEAFF
j_gene: TRBJ1-1
v_gene: TRBV5-4

CDR3aa: CASSINRNYEQYF
j_gene: TRBJ2-7
v_gene: TRBV19

CDR3aa: CASLSGTGVNQPQHF
j_gene: TRBJ1-5
v_gene: TRBV6-6

CDR3aa: CASSQEGDRGNEQYF
j_gene: TRBJ2-7
v_gene: TRBV4-3

CDR3aa: CASSLLRGAYNEQFF
j_gene: TRBJ2-1
v_gene: TRBV7-9

CDR3aa: CASSLTAGELFF
j_gene: TRBJ2-2
v_gene: TRBV5-1

CDR3aa: CASSARDRGHEQYF
j_gene: TRBJ2-7
v_gene: TRBV6-1

CDR3aa: CASSHRRGLTDTQYF
j_gene: TRBJ2-3
v_gene: TRBV7-9

CDR3aa: CASSQAGTTNEKLFF
j_gene: TRBJ1-4
v_gene: TRBV4-2

CDR3aa: CASSPPTGGLGTF
j_gene: TRBJ1-2
v_gene: TRBV5-4

CDR3aa: CAWSTGARRLAGGSTDTQYF
j_gene: TRBJ2-3
v_gene: TRBV30

CDR3aa: CAWSVASRWFF
j_gene: TRBJ2-1
v_gene: TRBV30

CDR3aa: CASSIGGGGRNTEAFF
j_gene: TRBJ1-1
v_gene: TRBV19

CDR3aa: CASLFSAQETQYF
j_gene: TRBJ2-5
v_gene: TRBV2

CDR3aa: CASSSNAPGLAVNEQFF
j_gene: TRBJ2-1
v_gene: TRBV27

CDR3aa: CAWSPGLAQETQYF
j_gene: TRBJ2-5
v_gene: TRBV30

CDR3aa: CASGGLTVADTQYF
j_gene: TRBJ2-3
v_gene: TRBV10-1

CDR3aa: CASSRPDRNSEKLFF
j_gene: TRBJ1-4
v_gene: TRBV7-9

CDR3aa: CASSQDRGLMNTEAFF
j_gene: TRBJ1-1
v_gene: TRBV4-1

CDR3aa: CASSVEQGAYNEQFF
j_gene: TRBJ2-1
v_gene: TRBV9

CDR3aa: CAARDSQVELFF
j_gene: TRBJ1-4
v_gene: TRBV10-3

CDR3aa: CASSEEVAGVSGELFF
j_gene: TRBJ2-2
v_gene: TRBV6-1

CDR3aa: CASSPQGENIQYF
j_gene: TRBJ2-4
v_gene: TRBV18

CDR3aa: CASSENPGGTLVGYTF
j_gene: TRBJ1-2
v_gene: TRBV6-1

CDR3aa: CASSLMGTGGTEAFF
j_gene: TRBJ1-1
v_gene: TRBV7-2

CDR3aa: CASGTGTGAYGYTF
j_gene: TRBJ1-2
v_gene: TRBV27

CDR3aa: CASNWWGDGGEKLFF
j_gene: TRBJ1-4
v_gene: TRBV6-1

CDR3aa: CASSATLTSAKGSYNEQFF
j_gene: TRBJ2-1
v_gene: TRBV18

CDR3aa: CASSQGLAGGGNEQFF
j_gene: TRBJ2-1
v_gene: TRBV4-3

CDR3aa: CASRMVGGDYGYTF
j_gene: TRBJ1-2
v_gene: TRBV5-1

CDR3aa: CASSLVPSGHGTQYF
j_gene: TRBJ2-5
v_gene: TRBV28

CDR3aa: CASSFRSSGNWDTGELFF
j_gene: TRBJ2-2
v_gene: TRBV7-3